This TCR beta chain originates from a study of blood T cell repertoires in COVID-19. V dropped 0 bases and J dropped 11; count of bases not matched to a gene: 8. CDR1 and CDR2 from the germline V gene are SGHVS and FQNEAQ. The CDR3 has 14 residues. This clone was recorded only once. Original processing methods: Estimation of nucleated cell counts was performed using reference gene primer amplification. Generated by immunoSEQ multiplex PCR, the TCRdb table keeps only in-frame clones and is missing some. The DNA gave D and trimming, while V, J and clone size come from that table. The data hold more than 55,000 clones, with roughly 90% observed a single time.

Sequencing was carried out using peripheral blood. The chain joins TRBV7-8 to TRBJ1-1, with 8 bases fitting TRBD1. This TCR came from a man older than 75 with acute or convalescent COVID-19. Here the CDR3 reads CASSLAVLGTGAFF. CDR3 sequence (DNA): TGTGCCAGCAGCTTAGCGGTATTGGGGACAGGTGCTTTCTTT.